These 14 T cell receptor beta chains were sequenced from one sample in a study of OX40 agonist ivuxolimab in advanced cancers. Data came from immunoSEQ multiplex PCR; TCRdb stores just in-frame clones and leaves some out. The table records around 60,000 clones, around 93% of them present only once. Sequencing used CD4+ or CD8+ T cells sorted from blood, obtained in a trial of the OX40 agonist ivuxolimab. The receptors come from an adult with an advanced solid tumor such as melanoma, head and neck, liver or kidney cancer.

The chain couples TRBV20-1 to TRBJ2-1; 9 nucleotides align to TRBD1. J lost 15 bases, V lost 2 bases, and 5 bases had no gene match. The germline CDR1 and CDR2 sequences are DFQATT and SNEGSKA (reference sequence). This CDR3 is 11 amino acids long. The CDR3 is CSARQGQGRFF. The CDR3 region has the DNA TGCAGTGCTAGACAGGGACAGGGTCGGTTCTTC.

The chain recombines TRBV6-1 with TRBJ2-1; 8 nucleotides match TRBD1. CDR3 length: 19 residues. J lost 7 bases, V lost 1 base, and 18 bases had no gene match. Looked up from germline, CDR1 is MNHNS and CDR2 is SASEGT. The CDR3 nucleotides are TGTGCCAGCAGTGAAGGACCAGGACAGGGCCTGGTTCGCAGGAATGAGCAGTTCTTC. Amino acids: CASSEGPGQGLVRRNEQFF.

This clone was observed a single time. The rearrangement uses TRBV10-3 and TRBJ2-5; the D gene is possibly TRBD2 (5 bases). CDR3 length: 15 amino acids. The V end lost 0 bases, the J end lost 4 bases, and 12 bases lay between the germline ends. The germline gives CDR1 ENHRY, CDR2 SYGVKD. The CDR3: CAISESKGSGETQYF. Here the CDR3 DNA reads TGTGCCATCAGTGAGTCCAAAGGGAGCGGAGAGACCCAGTACTTC.

This rearrangement joins TRBV9 to TRBJ2-5; maybe TRBD1 (6 bases). This CDR3 spans 16 amino acids. Germline V CDR1 and CDR2: SGDLS, YYNGEE. The germline V and J ends were trimmed by 3 bases and 4 bases, with 19 bases remaining between them. The CDR3 loop reads CASSATDSPALETQYF. The CDR3, as DNA: TGTGCCAGCAGCGCAACGGACAGTCCAGCATTAGAGACCCAGTACTTC.

The chain links TRBV7-6 to TRBJ1-1; 8 bases align to TRBD1. Germline-derived CDR1 and CDR2 are SGHVS and FNYEAQ. The CDR3 is made up of 15 amino acids. The V segment lost 5 bases and the J segment 5 bases; nucleotides outside the gene matches: 10. The CDR3 spells CASSRQGTSITEAFF. Written as DNA, the CDR3 is TGTGCCAGCAGCCGACAGGGGACTTCTATAACTGAAGCTTTCTTT.

In this sample, this clone turned up a few times. The rearrangement links TRBV2 to TRBJ1-2; TRBD1 aligns across 11 bases. Germline V gene sequence: CDR1 SNHLY, CDR2 FYNNEI. Trimming cost V 4 bases and J 7 bases; bases outside gene matches: 2. The CDR3 loop spans 13 amino acids. DNA for the CDR3: TGTGCCAGCAGTGGGACAGGGGGCAGTGGCTACACCTTC. Translating it yields CASSGTGGSGYTF.

The CDR3 DNA reads TGTGCCAGCGGGGGACCGAACACCGGGGAGCTGTTTTTT. Amino acid sequence: CASGGPNTGELFF. The rearrangement joins TRBV28 to TRBJ2-2; D is perhaps TRBD1 or TRBD2 (5 bases each). The CDR3 extends over 13 amino acids. V was pared by 8 bases and J by 0 bases, with 7 bases between. CDR1 is MDHEN and CDR2 is SYDVKM in the germline V gene.

The table lists this clone with a count of one. The chain has TRBV29-1 and TRBJ2-5, with 7 bases matching TRBD1. Germline V gene data show CDR1 as SQVTM and CDR2 as ANQGSEA. The CDR3 loop spans 12 amino acids. J lost 1 base, V lost 7 bases, and 3 bases had no gene match. The CDR3 nucleotides read TGCAGCGCCGGGACAGCCCAAGAGACCCAGTACTTC. It translates to CSAGTAQETQYF.

The chain has TRBV4-1 and TRBJ1-5, with a tentative D call TRBD1 (5 bases). V gave up 4 bases and J gave up 0 bases, with 13 bases separating them. In germline, CDR1 is MGHRA, CDR2 YSYEKL. The CDR3 covers 16 residues. The chain's CDR3 is CASSPGPQLSNQPQHF. The CDR3 DNA follows: TGCGCCAGCAGCCCGGGACCGCAACTTAGCAATCAGCCCCAGCATTTT.

This chain connects TRBV30 to TRBJ2-5; D uncertain. Germline V gives CDR1 GTSNPN, CDR2 SVGIG (reference sequence). Trimming shortened V by 0 bases and J by 5 bases, and 4 bases separated the two germline ends. The CDR3 sequence is 11 residues long. This CDR3 reads CAWSVLETQYF. Written as DNA, the CDR3 is TGTGCCTGGAGTGTACTGGAGACCCAGTACTTC.

This chain connects TRBV12-5 to TRBJ1-1, with no clear D. The CDR3 totals 14 residues. Germline CDR1 LGHNT, CDR2 FRNRAP. V dropped 7 bases and J dropped 1 base, with 13 bases sitting between them. The CDR3 nucleotides are TGTGCTAGTGTTTCGGATCCGCAGAACACTGAAGCTTTCTTT. Its protein is CASVSDPQNTEAFF.

V gene TRBV11-3 combines with J gene TRBJ1-1; D gene unclear. This CDR3 region has 13 residues. Germline assignment: CDR1 SGHNT and CDR2 YENEEA. Between the trimmed V and J ends, which lost 3 bases and 7 bases, there was a span of 12 bases. This chain's CDR3 is CASSLDGNGEAFF. The CDR3, as DNA: TGTGCCAGCAGCTTGGACGGTAACGGTGAAGCTTTCTTT.

This sequence joins TRBV2 and TRBJ1-2, with TRBD1 matching over 11 bases. Germline trimming cut 6 bases from V and 3 bases from J; bases unmatched to any gene: 0. The CDR3 length is 13 residues. The germline CDR1 and CDR2 sequences are SNHLY and FYNNEI. CDR3 sequence: CASRGQGDYGYTF. The CDR3 DNA is TGTGCCAGCAGGGGACAGGGGGACTATGGCTACACCTTC. Filled out from reference TRBV2 and TRBJ1-2, the complete variable domain reads EPEVTQTPSHQVTQMGQEVILRCVPISNHLYFYWYRQILGQKVEFLVSFYNNEISEKSEIFDDQFSVERPDGSNFTLKIRSTKLEDSAMYFCASRGQGDYGYTFGSGTRLTVV.

The chain has TRBV7-2 and TRBJ1-6; D not certain. The V end was cut by 4 bases, the J end by 7 bases, with 8 bases between. CDR1 and CDR2 (germline): SGHTA, FQGNSA. This CDR3 is built from 13 residues. Written as DNA, the CDR3 is TGTGCCAGCAGCTCTGAGAAGAATTCACCCCTCCACTTT. As protein: CASSSEKNSPLHF.